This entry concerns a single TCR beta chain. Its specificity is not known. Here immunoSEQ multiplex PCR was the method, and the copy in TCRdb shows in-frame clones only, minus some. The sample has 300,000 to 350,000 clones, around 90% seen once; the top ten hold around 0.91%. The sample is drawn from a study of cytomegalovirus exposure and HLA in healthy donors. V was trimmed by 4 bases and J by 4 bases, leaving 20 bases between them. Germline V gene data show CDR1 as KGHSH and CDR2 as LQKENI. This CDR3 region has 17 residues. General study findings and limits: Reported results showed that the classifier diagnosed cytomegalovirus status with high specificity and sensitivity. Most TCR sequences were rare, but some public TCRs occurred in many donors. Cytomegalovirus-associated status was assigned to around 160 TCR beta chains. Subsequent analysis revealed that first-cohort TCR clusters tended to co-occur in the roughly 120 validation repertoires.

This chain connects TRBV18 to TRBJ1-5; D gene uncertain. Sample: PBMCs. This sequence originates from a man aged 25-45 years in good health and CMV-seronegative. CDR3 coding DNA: TGTGCCAGCTCACAAACTTCCGGTGTACGGGGAAATCAGCCCCAGCATTTT. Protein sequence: CASSQTSGVRGNQPQHF. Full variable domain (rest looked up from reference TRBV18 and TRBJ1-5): NAGVMQNPRHLVRRRGQEARLRCSPMKGHSHVYWYRQLPEEGLKFMVYLQKENIIDESGMPKERFSAEFPKEGPSILRIQQVVRGDSAAYFCASSQTSGVRGNQPQHFGDGTRLSIL.